These 15 T cell receptor beta chains originate from one sample sequenced in a study of a mutant IDH1 vaccine in newly diagnosed glioma. Time point noted: week 5, during vaccination. A 20-mer mutant IDH1 peptide at 300 ug was injected subcutaneously with topical imiquimod. Data came from immunoSEQ multiplex PCR; TCRdb stores just in-frame clones and leaves some out. The sample lists over 30,000 clones, approximately 80% seen once, with roughly 24% in the top ten. No antigen has been assigned to these receptors. The sample in question was PBMCs, obtained from a glioma patient whose treatment included an IDH1 peptide vaccine. These receptors all come from a man between 25 and 39 years old with glioma.

The chain links TRBV20-1 to TRBJ1-1; D uncertain. This CDR3 has 10 residues. With 6 bases removed from V and 11 bases from J, the gap between germline ends came to 13 bases. Germline V lookup: CDR1 DFQATT, CDR2 SNEGSKA (reference sequence). The CDR3, as DNA: TGCAGTGCCTTAGACGCTGCGGCTTTCTTT. Amino acid sequence: CSALDAAAFF.

The chain combines TRBV23-1 with TRBJ2-7, with TRBD1 as a possible D gene (5 bases). TRBV23-1 is identified as an open reading frame with a role that is uncertain. Deletions cut 2 bases from V and 4 bases from J, with 15 bases between. This CDR3 comprises 15 residues. The CDR3 loop reads CASSQPQTDSYEQYF. In nucleotides, the CDR3 is TGCGCCAGCAGTCAACCCCAAACTGACAGTTACGAGCAGTACTTC.

The CDR3 loop is CASSTQRGQETQYF. CDR3 coding DNA: TGTGCCAGCTCAACCCAACGGGGCCAAGAGACCCAGTACTTC. V and J are TRBV18 and TRBJ2-5; the D gene is possibly TRBD2 (5 bases). Trimming shortened V by 5 bases and J by 1 base, and 11 bases separated the two germline ends. The CDR3 extends over 14 amino acids. CDR1 KGHSH and CDR2 LQKENI come from the germline V gene.

V is TRBV6-6 and J is TRBJ2-5; no clear D gene. V was clipped by 2 bases and J by 5 bases, with 9 bases between them. This CDR3 contains 13 residues. Germline CDR1 and CDR2: MNHNY and SVGAGI (reference sequence). For the CDR3, the DNA is TGTGCCAGCAGTTACCCTCCACAGGAGACCCAGTACTTC. Protein product: CASSYPPQETQYF.

The chain uses TRBV5-1 and TRBJ1-6, with 9 nucleotides matching TRBD1. Looked up from germline, CDR1 is SGHRS and CDR2 is YFSETQ. This CDR3 spans 16 amino acids. J gave up 7 bases and V 4 bases, and 9 bases lay outside the gene matches. Here the CDR3 DNA reads TGCGCCAGCAGCCCGGACAGGGGCGCGGTAAATTCACCCCTCCACTTT. This codes for CASSPDRGAVNSPLHF.

The chain has TRBV2 and TRBJ2-5; 9 bases are shared with TRBD1. CDR3 length: 16 residues. Germline lookup yields CDR1 SNHLY and CDR2 FYNNEI. The V gene end was trimmed by 0 bases and the J gene end by 4 bases; junction bases not matched to a gene: 6. This CDR3 is CASSEAATGGAETQYF. The CDR3 region has the DNA TGTGCCAGCAGTGAAGCGGCGACAGGGGGAGCAGAGACCCAGTACTTC.

The V and J genes are TRBV10-1 and TRBJ1-1; TRBD1 might be the D (5 bases). Between the trimmed V and J ends, which lost 4 bases and 0 bases, there was a span of 9 bases. The V gene's germline CDR1 is WNHNN and CDR2 SYGVQD (reference sequence). CDR3 length equals 14 residues. In DNA, the CDR3 is TGCGCCAGCAGTGTAGACAGCATGAACACTGAAGCTTTCTTT. Its translation: CASSVDSMNTEAFF.

In this sample, this clone turned up once. This sequence joins TRBV6-5 and TRBJ2-6; possible D gene TRBD1, 5 bases. This CDR3 is 15 amino acids long. V shed 4 bases and J shed 4 bases, with 11 bases lying between them. CDR1 and CDR2 (germline): MNHEY, SVGAGI. The CDR3 region is CASSSPRVGANVLTF. CDR3 in DNA: TGTGCCAGCAGTTCCCCCAGGGTAGGGGCCAACGTCCTGACTTTC.

The chain uses TRBV29-1 and TRBJ1-1; 7 bases line up with TRBD1. The ends lost 5 bases at V and 7 bases at J; junction bases unmatched: 13. There are 14 residues in the CDR3. The germline V gene encodes CDR1 SQVTM and CDR2 ANQGSEA. CDR3 region: CSVPGGQRAGEAFF. CDR3 sequence (DNA): TGCAGCGTTCCTGGGGGACAGAGGGCGGGTGAAGCTTTCTTT.

V usage is TRBV29-1 and J usage is TRBJ2-7, with a possible D match to TRBD1 (6 bases). V was trimmed by 1 base and J by 2 bases, leaving 18 bases between them. Germline values: CDR1 SQVTM, CDR2 ANQGSEA. The CDR3 runs 16 residues. In DNA form, the CDR3 reads TGCAGCGTTGAAGCCAGGGGAAGGGGCGCGACCTACGAGCAGTACTTC. Amino acids: CSVEARGRGATYEQYF.

V and J are TRBV14 and TRBJ2-7; no firm D call. The CDR3 totals 12 residues. In germline, CDR1 is SGHDN, CDR2 FVKESK. V dropped 2 bases and J dropped 0 bases, with 2 bases sitting between them. The CDR3 DNA reads TGTGCCAGCAGCCAAAACTCCTACGAGCAGTACTTC. Translated, it gives CASSQNSYEQYF.

The chain employs TRBV5-1 and TRBJ2-7, with D tentatively TRBD2 (6 bases). Germline values: CDR1 SGHRS, CDR2 YFSETQ. With 2 bases removed from V and 5 bases from J, the gap between germline ends came to 17 bases. CDR3 size: 15 residues. CDR3 sequence (DNA): TGCGCCAGCAGCTTCGCCCGGGACTTGGGAGACGAGCAGTACTTC. It codes for CASSFARDLGDEQYF.

Here the CDR3 DNA reads TGTGCCTCAGGGGCGTACTCAGGAGGAGACACTGAAGCTTTCTTT. Translated: CASGAYSGGDTEAFF. The V gene is TRBV9, the J gene TRBJ1-1; the D gene is possibly TRBD1 (6 bases). V gave up 10 bases and J gave up 3 bases, with 22 bases separating them. The CDR3 loop spans 15 amino acids. Germline V gene sequence: CDR1 SGDLS, CDR2 YYNGEE.

This clone appeared a few times. J is TRBJ2-7 and V is TRBV30; D not certain. Trimming removed 0 bases from V and 3 bases from J, with 9 bases in between. This CDR3 comprises 13 residues. Germline CDR1 is GTSNPN and CDR2 is SVGIG (reference sequence). CDR3 bases: TGTGCCTGGAGTGTAGGCTCCCGCTACGAGCAGTACTTC. This encodes CAWSVGSRYEQYF.

The V and J genes are TRBV6-1 and TRBJ2-3; D might be TRBD1 or TRBD2, each matching 5 bases. The V end lost 7 bases, the J end lost 6 bases, and 20 bases lay between the germline ends. There are 15 residues in the CDR3. CDR1 and CDR2 (germline): MNHNS, SASEGT. CDR3 in DNA: TGTGCCAGCACCGAAGATGGGGGTCCCCCCGATACGCAGTATTTT. Translation gives CASTEDGGPPDTQYF.